This passage covers 31 T cell receptor beta chains from one sample sequenced in a study of cytomegalovirus exposure and HLA in healthy donors. The study ran its PCR with 60 Vbeta and 13 Jbeta primers. Data came from immunoSEQ multiplex PCR; TCRdb stores just in-frame clones and leaves some out. The table shows tens of thousands of clones, with roughly 79% occurring only once. Sequenced material: PBMCs. Receptors were obtained from a man aged 25-40 years in good health and CMV-seronegative.

The chain uses TRBV25-1 and TRBJ1-2, with 7 bases lining up with TRBD1. The CDR3 is 14 residues long. J gave up 2 bases and V 4 bases, and 4 bases lay outside the gene matches. The V gene's germline CDR1 is MGHDK and CDR2 SYGVNS. The CDR3 loop is CASSVGTANYGYTF. The CDR3 region has the DNA TGTGCCAGCAGTGTCGGGACAGCGAACTATGGCTACACCTTC.

A few counts support this clone. The chain joins TRBV5-1 to TRBJ2-7; 11 bases are a match to TRBD1. The CDR3 is made up of 14 amino acids. From germline, CDR1 is SGHRS and CDR2 YFSETQ. After removal of 4 bases from V and 5 bases from J, the junction contained 5 bases not matched to a gene. The CDR3: CASSTGQGANEQYF. The CDR3 DNA reads TGCGCCAGCAGCACCGGACAGGGGGCCAACGAGCAGTACTTC.

This chain links TRBV27 with TRBJ2-1, with no clear D. V was cut by 3 bases and J by 0 bases, with 3 bases left in between. CDR3 length: 13 residues. Germline CDR1 is MNHEY and CDR2 is SMNVEV (reference sequence). CDR3 in amino acids: CASSFSSYNEQFF. In nucleotides, the CDR3 is TGTGCCAGCAGTTTTAGCTCCTACAATGAGCAGTTCTTC.

This rearrangement joins TRBV7-8 to TRBJ1-1; 7 bases line up with TRBD1. The CDR3 consists of 15 residues. CDR1 and CDR2 from the germline V gene are SGHVS and FQNEAQ. V lost 2 bases, J lost 3 bases, and 6 bases stayed unmatched. The CDR3 spells CASSLLTGTDTEAFF. CDR3 nucleotides: TGTGCCAGCAGCTTACTGACAGGGACGGACACTGAAGCTTTCTTT.

V gene TRBV5-4 combines with J gene TRBJ1-2, with 9 bases aligning to TRBD1. V was clipped by 3 bases and J by 9 bases; unmatched bases: 15. The CDR3 extends over 16 amino acids. The germline CDR1 and CDR2 sequences are SGHNT and YYREEE (reference sequence). The CDR3 is CASSSPPTGGGTSYTF. CDR3 DNA: TGTGCCAGCAGCTCCCCCCCGACAGGGGGTGGAACTAGCTACACCTTC.

The chain carries TRBV5-6 and TRBJ1-1; D perhaps matches TRBD1 (6 bases). Trimming removed 2 bases from V and 0 bases from J, with 8 bases in between. The germline V gene encodes CDR1 SGHDT and CDR2 YYEEEE. The CDR3 runs 14 residues. CDR3: CASSFQGLNTEAFF. CDR3 bases: TGTGCCAGCAGCTTTCAGGGGTTGAACACTGAAGCTTTCTTT.

The genes are TRBV21-1 and TRBJ2-7; no check of the table's D call, TRBD2, against the DNA was made. TRBV21-1 is flagged as a pseudogene. CDR3 length: 16 residues. The DNA for the CDR3 is TGTGCCAGCACCCCCGAGGGTCCGGGACTAGCGGGTCTACAGTACGTC. Encoded protein: CASTPEGPGLAGLQYV.

V and J are TRBV5-1 and TRBJ1-2; tentatively, D is TRBD1 (6 bases). Germline V gives CDR1 SGHRS, CDR2 YFSETQ. CDR3 size: 16 residues. V shed 3 bases and J shed 2 bases, with 17 bases lying between them. This CDR3 is CASSSRTAELNYGYTF. For the CDR3, the DNA is TGCGCCAGCAGCTCCCGGACAGCCGAACTAAACTATGGCTACACCTTC.

The chain uses TRBV9 and TRBJ1-3; D is possibly TRBD1 (5 bases). V was clipped by 3 bases and J by 0 bases, with 10 bases between them. The CDR3 is made up of 15 amino acids. Germline V gene data show CDR1 as SGDLS and CDR2 as YYNGEE. The CDR3, as DNA: TGTGCCAGCAGCGAAAGACAGTTCTCTGGAAACACCATATATTTT. Translated: CASSERQFSGNTIYF.

The chain links TRBV7-8 to TRBJ2-3, with TRBD1 as a possible D gene (5 bases). The germline V gene has CDR1 SGHVS and CDR2 FQNEAQ. Trimming stripped 10 bases from V and 1 base from J, with 12 bases between. The CDR3 extends over 13 amino acids. The CDR3 nucleotides are TGTGCCACCAGGCTAGGGGGCACAGATACGCAGTATTTT. Protein: CATRLGGTDTQYF.

The CDR3 protein is CASSLATGTIAYEQYF. The CDR3 region has the DNA TGTGCCAGCAGCTTAGCGACCGGGACAATTGCCTACGAGCAGTACTTC. The chain uses TRBV11-1 and TRBJ2-7, with D possibly matching TRBD1 (6 bases). The CDR3 consists of 16 residues. Trimming took off 0 bases at V and 2 bases at J, with 14 bases between the two ends. Germline V gene lookup returns CDR1 SGHAT and CDR2 FQDESV (reference sequence).

The CDR3 region has the DNA TGTGCCAGCAGTTGGCTAACAGGGTATGGCTACACCTTC. Amino acids: CASSWLTGYGYTF. The rearrangement joins TRBV25-1 to TRBJ1-2; D perhaps matches TRBD1 (6 bases). This CDR3 spans 13 amino acids. V was cut by 5 bases and J by 5 bases, with 12 bases left in between. The germline V gene has CDR1 MGHDK and CDR2 SYGVNS.

This chain uses TRBV2 with TRBJ2-7, with 10 bases matching TRBD2. This CDR3 comprises 18 residues. CDR1 is SNHLY, CDR2 FYNNEI, per germline. J was trimmed by 3 bases and V by 0 bases; bases with no gene match: 11. DNA for the CDR3: TGTGCCAGCAGTGAAGCGCGGTTCGAACTAGCGGGAAACTACGAGCAGTACGTC. Translated, it gives CASSEARFELAGNYEQYV.

The chain uses TRBV9 and TRBJ2-5, with TRBD2 identical over 9 bases. The germline CDR1 and CDR2 sequences are SGDLS and YYNGEE. The length of the CDR3 is 17 residues. The junction had 8 bases not matched to a gene; V was cut back by 0 bases and J by 2 bases. Here the CDR3 DNA reads TGTGCCAGCAGCGTAGGGGATAGCGGGGGATTACAAGAGACCCAGTACTTC. Its protein is CASSVGDSGGLQETQYF.

The genes are TRBV9 and TRBJ2-7, with 10 bases aligning to TRBD1. Germline-derived CDR1 and CDR2 are SGDLS and YYNGEE. The CDR3 runs 15 residues. Unmatched junction bases numbered 9, after V lost 4 bases and J lost 5 bases. The DNA of the CDR3 is TGTGCCAGCAGCACTACCGGGACAGGGGTCGACGAGCAGTACTTC. The encoded protein is CASSTTGTGVDEQYF.

The rearrangement uses TRBV5-5 and TRBJ2-7; 8 nucleotides match TRBD2. Germline-derived CDR1 and CDR2 are SGHKS and YYEKEE (reference sequence). V dropped 4 bases and J dropped 2; count of bases not matched to a gene: 11. This CDR3 is built from 16 residues. The chain's CDR3 is CASSPDGTRFTYEQYV. As DNA, the CDR3 is TGTGCCAGCAGCCCCGACGGGACTAGATTTACCTACGAGCAGTACGTC.

This chain joins TRBV7-2 and TRBJ2-5, with 8 nucleotides matching TRBD1. This CDR3 comprises 19 residues. V lost 1 base to trimming and J lost 3 bases; unmatched junction nucleotides: 16. Germline CDR1 SGHTA, CDR2 FQGNSA. This CDR3 is CASSLGGIWAGGEEETQYF. The CDR3 coding sequence is TGTGCCAGCAGCTTAGGTGGTATTTGGGCAGGGGGCGAGGAAGAGACCCAGTACTTC.

The rearrangement links TRBV9 to TRBJ2-1; D might be TRBD1 (5 bases). V lost 1 base to trimming and J lost 3 bases, with 11 bases between them. Germline V gene sequence: CDR1 SGDLS, CDR2 YYNGEE. The CDR3 covers 15 residues. The CDR3 DNA sequence: TGTGCCAGCAGCGTACGAGACAGATACTACAATGAGCAGTTCTTC. Encoded protein: CASSVRDRYYNEQFF.

The chain has TRBV15 and TRBJ1-1; 8 bases line up with TRBD1. Germline V gene lookup returns CDR1 LNHNV and CDR2 YYDKDF (reference sequence). Losses at the gene ends were 4 bases for V and 1 base for J; bases not matched to a gene: 5. The CDR3 extends over 15 amino acids. This CDR3 is CATSIEDRENTEAFF. The CDR3 region has the DNA TGTGCCACCAGCATAGAGGACAGGGAGAACACTGAAGCTTTCTTT.

The chain uses TRBV6-5 and TRBJ2-1, with 7 positions matching TRBD1. The ends lost 6 bases at V and 4 bases at J; junction bases unmatched: 6. The CDR3 runs to 14 residues. CDR1 is MNHEY, CDR2 SVGAGI, per germline. The CDR3 loop is CASSKGQRYNEQFF. CDR3 nucleotide sequence: TGTGCCAGCAGCAAGGGACAGCGGTACAATGAGCAGTTCTTC.

The genes are TRBV27 and TRBJ1-1, with TRBD1 as a possible D gene (5 bases). This CDR3 spans 12 amino acids. Germline assignment: CDR1 MNHEY and CDR2 SMNVEV (reference sequence). Trimming left V 6 bases short and J 4 bases short, with 9 bases between. CDR3 sequence: CASSDSFTEAFF. Written as DNA, the CDR3 is TGTGCCAGCAGCGACAGTTTCACTGAAGCTTTCTTT.

The V call is TRBV19, the J call TRBJ2-1; 8 bases agree with TRBD1. Germline lookup yields CDR1 LNHDA and CDR2 SQIVND (reference sequence). Trimming removed 6 bases from V and 4 bases from J; junction bases left unmatched: 11. The CDR3 extends over 16 amino acids. The CDR3 DNA follows: TGTGCCAGTAGCCCGACAGGGGTCCAATTTTACAATGAGCAGTTCTTC. This gives the protein CASSPTGVQFYNEQFF.

The V call is TRBV5-1, the J call TRBJ2-2, with 8 bases fitting TRBD2. The CDR3 is 19 residues long. Germline values: CDR1 SGHRS, CDR2 YFSETQ. V shed 0 bases, J shed 0 bases, and the junction held 10 bases outside the gene matches. The CDR3 region has the DNA TGCGCCAGCAGCTTGGGACTAGCGAATCCACGAGCGAACACCGGGGAGCTGTTTTTT. Amino acid sequence: CASSLGLANPRANTGELFF. Complete variable domain (other parts from reference TRBV5-1 and TRBJ2-2): KAGVTQTPRYLIKTRGQQVTLSCSPISGHRSVSWYQQTPGQGLQFLFEYFSETQRNKGNFPGRFSGRQFSNSRSEMNVSTLELGDSALYLCASSLGLANPRANTGELFFGEGSRLTVL.

Only a few counts were recorded for this clone. The genes are TRBV19 and TRBJ1-1; D unclear. The CDR3 is 14 amino acids. Trimming stripped 1 base from V and 6 bases from J, with 12 bases between. CDR1 is LNHDA, CDR2 SQIVND, per germline (reference sequence). Here the CDR3 DNA reads TGTGCCAGTAGTATAGGAGGGCTGACGCCTGAAGCTTTCTTT. As protein: CASSIGGLTPEAFF.

V is TRBV4-3 and J is TRBJ2-3, with 12 bases aligning to TRBD2. Germline trimming cut 0 bases from V and 3 bases from J; bases unmatched to any gene: 1. CDR1 is LGHNA, CDR2 YSLEER, per germline. The CDR3 loop spans 16 amino acids. The DNA of the CDR3 is TGCGCCAGCAGCCAAGATACTAGCGGGGGGACAGATACGCAGTATTTT. Amino acids: CASSQDTSGGTDTQYF.

This chain uses TRBV15 with TRBJ2-1; no clear D. The CDR3 consists of 13 residues. Looked up from germline, CDR1 is LNHNV and CDR2 is YYDKDF (reference sequence). Trimming left V 1 base short and J 7 bases short, with 8 bases between. CDR3 bases: TGTGCCACCAGCAGAGGCACGCGGAATGAGCAGTTCTTC. It is translated as CATSRGTRNEQFF.

V and J are TRBV2 and TRBJ2-4; D gene ambiguous. The V end was cut by 4 bases, the J end by 0 bases, with 13 bases between. Germline CDR1 is SNHLY and CDR2 is FYNNEI. This CDR3 has 16 residues. The CDR3 sequence is CASSVKPALAKNIQYF. CDR3 nucleotides: TGTGCCAGCAGTGTGAAGCCTGCCCTAGCCAAAAACATTCAGTACTTC. Combining the CDR3 with reference TRBV2 and TRBJ2-4 gives the whole variable domain EPEVTQTPSHQVTQMGQEVILRCVPISNHLYFYWYRQILGQKVEFLVSFYNNEISEKSEIFDDQFSVERPDGSNFTLKIRSTKLEDSAMYFCASSVKPALAKNIQYFGAGTRLSVL.

Only a few counts were recorded for this clone. V gene TRBV6-5 combines with J gene TRBJ1-2; 7 nucleotides agree with TRBD1. Germline V lookup: CDR1 MNHEY, CDR2 SVGAGI. The length of the CDR3 is 14 residues. The V gene end was trimmed by 5 bases and the J gene end by 7 bases; junction bases not matched to a gene: 10. The CDR3 region is CASSPRQGQSGYTF. In nucleotides, the CDR3 is TGTGCCAGCAGTCCACGACAGGGACAGAGTGGCTACACCTTC.

The chain has TRBV7-9 and TRBJ1-2; D gene ambiguous. V lost 5 bases to trimming and J lost 0 bases, with 7 bases between them. Germline lookup yields CDR1 SEHNR and CDR2 FQNEAQ (reference sequence). This CDR3 region has 13 residues. The CDR3 coding sequence is TGTGCCAGCAGCCCCCCAACTAACTATGGCTACACCTTC. As protein: CASSPPTNYGYTF.

The chain employs TRBV11-3 and TRBJ1-2, with 7 bases that match TRBD1. Germline CDR1 is SGHNT and CDR2 is YENEEA. The CDR3 is 15 amino acids. Germline trimming cut 1 base from V and 0 bases from J; bases unmatched to any gene: 2. The CDR3 coding sequence is TGTGCCAGCAGCTTAGTCCAGGGGGCTAACTATGGCTACACCTTC. Translation gives CASSLVQGANYGYTF.

In this sample, this clone turned up once. This chain joins TRBV29-1 and TRBJ2-7; tentatively, D is TRBD1 (6 bases). Germline CDR1 reads SQVTM; CDR2 reads ANQGSEA. Deletions cut 4 bases from V and 3 bases from J, with 13 bases between. The CDR3 totals 13 residues. CDR3 region: CSVARTEYYEQYF. In nucleotides, the CDR3 is TGCAGCGTTGCCCGGACAGAATACTACGAGCAGTACTTC.